A selection of T cell receptor beta chains follows, all from one sample in a study of vaccination and CD4 T cells after COVID-19. No cognate antigen is known for these TCRs. One entry per CDR3 protein, called by TCRdb with MiXCR from the PCR reads. The sample holds some 4,000 distinct CDR3 sequences, 15% to 20% seen once. Sequencing was performed on CD4+ T cells from blood, cultured in vitro. These receptors came from a human donor who had recovered from COVID-19. Each CDR3 is given with its conserved first and last residue. D genes are given only for firm matches. Size is stated for part of the rows, as once, few or many counts, or as a class when the clone is expanded.

J: TRBJ1-2
D: NA
V: TRBV29-1
size: medium-sized
DNA: TGCAGCGTTGAAAGAGTGGGAGTTAATGGCTACACCTTC
CDR3: CSVERVGVNGYTF

J: TRBJ1-5
D: NA
V: TRBV7-2
size: medium-sized
DNA: TGTGCCAGCAGCTTAGGACAGTTCAGGCAGCCCCAGCATTTT
CDR3: CASSLGQFRQPQHF

J: TRBJ1-1
D: NA
V: TRBV4-2
size: NA
DNA: TGTGCCAGCAGCCAGAAAGGCCTCTTAGGCAACTTGAACACTGAAGCTTTCTTT
CDR3: CASSQKGLLGNLNTEAFF

J: TRBJ1-1
D: NA
V: TRBV29-1
size: NA
DNA: TGCAGCGCTCTTTGGGGAGGGAACACTGAAGCTTTCTTT
CDR3: CSALWGGNTEAFF

J: TRBJ2-7
D: NA
V: TRBV5-4
size: NA
DNA: TGTGCCAGCAGTTTGGCAGGGGGGGACGAGCAGTACTTC
CDR3: CASSLAGGDEQYF

J: TRBJ2-5
D: TRBD2
V: TRBV19
size: once
DNA: TGTGCCAGTAGGAGATGGCTAGCGGGGGGGGCCCGGAGCCAAGAGACCCAGTACTTC
CDR3: CASRRWLAGGARSQETQYF

J: TRBJ2-7
D: NA
V: TRBV30
size: NA
DNA: TGTGCCTGGAGTGTGGGCCACAATAGCGAACAGTACTTC
CDR3: CAWSVGHNSEQYF

J: TRBJ2-1
D: TRBD1
V: TRBV7-9
size: NA
DNA: TGTGCCAGCAGCTTAACAGGGGGAACCAATGAGCAGTTCTTC
CDR3: CASSLTGGTNEQFF

J: TRBJ2-5
D: NA
V: TRBV10-3
size: medium-sized
DNA: TGTGCCATCAGTGAGTCGAACGGGCTGGAGACCCAGTACTTC
CDR3: CAISESNGLETQYF

J: TRBJ2-5
D: TRBD2
V: TRBV20-1
size: medium-sized
DNA: TGCAGTGCTAGAGGGTCTAGCGGGGGGGTGCGGACCCAGTACTTC
CDR3: CSARGSSGGVRTQYF

J: TRBJ1-6
D: NA
V: TRBV12-3/TRBV12-4
size: NA
DNA: TGTGCCAGCAGTTTAACCCTTAATTCACCCCTCCACTTT
CDR3: CASSLTLNSPLHF

J: TRBJ1-1
D: NA
V: TRBV18
size: NA
DNA: TGTGCCAGCTCACCAGCCAGGGCCACAGGAGGAGCTTTCTTT
CDR3: CASSPARATGGAFF

J: TRBJ1-2
D: NA
V: TRBV5-4
size: NA
DNA: TGTGCCAGCAGCGCCGACAACTATGGCTACACCTTC
CDR3: CASSADNYGYTF

J: TRBJ2-1
D: TRBD2
V: TRBV25-1
size: NA
DNA: TGTGCCAGCAACCTAGCGGGTGGGGCCTACAATGAGCAGTTCTTC
CDR3: CASNLAGGAYNEQFF

J: TRBJ1-2
D: NA
V: TRBV6-1
size: medium-sized
DNA: TGTGCCAGCAGTACACAGGGCTACGGCTACACCTTC
CDR3: CASSTQGYGYTF

J: TRBJ2-2
D: NA
V: TRBV7-9
size: NA
DNA: TGTGCCAGCAGCTGGGGGAACACCGGGGAGCTGTTTTTT
CDR3: CASSWGNTGELFF

J: TRBJ2-3
D: TRBD2
V: TRBV7-9
size: few
DNA: TGTGCCAGCAGCATGCGACTAGCGGGGGCCACAGATACGCAGTATTTT
CDR3: CASSMRLAGATDTQYF

J: TRBJ1-6
D: NA
V: TRBV12-3/TRBV12-4
size: NA
DNA: TGTGCCAGCAGTTTAGGGACAAAAGATTCACCCCTCCACTTT
CDR3: CASSLGTKDSPLHF

J: TRBJ1-1
D: TRBD1
V: TRBV7-9
size: NA
DNA: TGTGCCACTGGACAGGGGTTGGGCACTGAAGCTTTCTTT
CDR3: CATGQGLGTEAFF

J: TRBJ1-1
D: NA
V: TRBV5-4
size: NA
DNA: TGTGCCAGCAGCTTGGAACGGGCCGTCACTGAAGCTTTCTTT
CDR3: CASSLERAVTEAFF

J: TRBJ1-4
D: NA
V: TRBV20-1
size: NA
DNA: TGCAGTGCCCGAGCAACTAATGAAAAACTGTTTTTT
CDR3: CSARATNEKLFF

J: TRBJ2-7
D: TRBD2
V: TRBV7-8
size: NA
DNA: TGTGCCAGCAGCTTAGGACAAGGACTAGCAGCAGTTGAGCAGTACTTC
CDR3: CASSLGQGLAAVEQYF

J: TRBJ1-2
D: NA
V: TRBV20-1
size: few
DNA: TGCAGTGCTAGAGCACCCGAACTTGACCGACGACTCCGCTATGGCTACACCTTC
CDR3: CSARAPELDRRLRYGYTF

J: TRBJ1-2
D: NA
V: TRBV12-3/TRBV12-4
size: medium-sized
DNA: TGTGCCAGCAGTTTCGGAAACTATGGCTACACCTTC
CDR3: CASSFGNYGYTF

J: TRBJ2-2
D: TRBD2
V: TRBV19
size: NA
DNA: TGTGCCAGTAGTGGCAGACTAGCGGGGGGGCTTACCGGGGAGCTGTTTTTT
CDR3: CASSGRLAGGLTGELFF

J: TRBJ2-1
D: NA
V: TRBV5-4
size: NA
DNA: TGTGCCAGCAGCGGCCGGGGCGGATCCAGCCGCTCCTACAATGAGCAGTTCTTC
CDR3: CASSGRGGSSRSYNEQFF

J: TRBJ2-1
D: NA
V: TRBV6-1
size: NA
DNA: TGTGCCAGCAGTGAACTTTACTACAATGAGCAGTTCTTC
CDR3: CASSELYYNEQFF

J: TRBJ1-5
D: NA
V: TRBV6-1
size: medium-sized
DNA: TGTGCCAGCAGGACGGGAGTCGGAGATCAGCCCCAGCATTTT
CDR3: CASRTGVGDQPQHF

J: TRBJ2-1
D: NA
V: TRBV7-9
size: NA
DNA: TGTGCCCAACAATCCGGGGCGGGCAATGAGCAGTTCTTC
CDR3: CAQQSGAGNEQFF

J: TRBJ1-4
D: NA
V: TRBV20-1
size: medium-sized
DNA: TGCAGTGCTCTAGTCTCTCCTAACTATGAAAAACTGTTTTTT
CDR3: CSALVSPNYEKLFF

J: TRBJ2-7
D: NA
V: TRBV7-3
size: NA
DNA: TGTGCCAGCGGTGCGGGGGACAGTCCTGAGCAGTACTTC
CDR3: CASGAGDSPEQYF

J: TRBJ2-3
D: NA
V: TRBV7-9
size: NA
DNA: TGTGCCAGCAGCGACAGATTTGGCACAGATACGCAGTATTTT
CDR3: CASSDRFGTDTQYF

J: TRBJ1-6
D: NA
V: TRBV30
size: medium-sized
DNA: TGTGCCTGGAGTGGGACAGTACGCTATAATTCACCCCTCCACTTT
CDR3: CAWSGTVRYNSPLHF

J: TRBJ2-7
D: NA
V: TRBV10-3
size: few
DNA: TGTGCCATCAGATCGTCGAAGGGGAGCTCCTACGAGCAGTACTTC
CDR3: CAIRSSKGSSYEQYF

J: TRBJ1-1
D: TRBD1
V: TRBV27
size: medium-sized
DNA: TGTGCCAGCAGTCCTTATTCCGGGACAGGGGGGAACACTGAAGCTTTCTTT
CDR3: CASSPYSGTGGNTEAFF

J: TRBJ1-4
D: TRBD1
V: TRBV7-9
size: few
DNA: TGTGCCAGCAGCTTAGACAGGGGGCGTAATGAAAAACTGTTTTTT
CDR3: CASSLDRGRNEKLFF

J: TRBJ2-7
D: NA
V: TRBV6-5
size: NA
DNA: TGTGCCAGCAGTTACTTTCAGGGGGGGGGCCCCTACGAGCAGTACTTC
CDR3: CASSYFQGGGPYEQYF

J: TRBJ2-7
D: NA
V: TRBV12-3/TRBV12-4
size: few
DNA: TGTGCCAGCAGTTTAACCGCGTGGGCCTACGAGCAGTACTTC
CDR3: CASSLTAWAYEQYF

J: TRBJ2-1
D: TRBD2
V: TRBV20-1
size: NA
DNA: TGCAGTGCTAGCCCACCGGGGAGAGCTAGCGGGCTTCACAATGAGCAGTTCTTC
CDR3: CSASPPGRASGLHNEQFF

J: TRBJ1-4
D: TRBD1
V: TRBV30
size: few
DNA: TGTGCCTGGGAGGGGACAGGGAATGAAAAACTGTTTTTT
CDR3: CAWEGTGNEKLFF

J: TRBJ2-1
D: TRBD2
V: TRBV20-1
size: few
DNA: TGCAGTGCTACAATGACTAGCGGGGGGCCAAATGAGCAGTTCTTC
CDR3: CSATMTSGGPNEQFF

J: TRBJ1-2
D: NA
V: TRBV18
size: few
DNA: TGTGCCAGCTCACCAGGGGCAGACTATGGCTACACCTTC
CDR3: CASSPGADYGYTF

J: TRBJ2-3
D: NA
V: TRBV10-1
size: few
DNA: TGCGCCAGCAGTGGGTCTAGCCCCACAGATACGCAGTATTTT
CDR3: CASSGSSPTDTQYF

J: TRBJ2-5
D: NA
V: TRBV20-1
size: medium-sized
DNA: TGCAGTGCTAGAACAGGTGCTAGCCAAGAGACCCAGTACTTC
CDR3: CSARTGASQETQYF

J: TRBJ2-5
D: TRBD2
V: TRBV20-1
size: NA
DNA: TGCAGTGCTAGAGATTGGGGACTAGCGACTAAGACCCAGTACTTC
CDR3: CSARDWGLATKTQYF

J: TRBJ2-3
D: NA
V: TRBV4-1
size: large
DNA: TGCGCCAGCAGCCAAGATTTGGGGACTTATAGCACAGATACGCAGTATTTT
CDR3: CASSQDLGTYSTDTQYF

J: TRBJ2-7
D: NA
V: TRBV6-5
size: NA
DNA: TGTGCCAGCAGTTACTCGGTCCCCCATTTCTACGAGCAGTACTTC
CDR3: CASSYSVPHFYEQYF

J: TRBJ2-5
D: NA
V: TRBV27
size: large
DNA: TGTGCCAGTTCCCCCTACAGGGACCTCCAGGAGACCCAGTACTTC
CDR3: CASSPYRDLQETQYF

J: TRBJ2-1
D: TRBD2
V: TRBV2
size: few
DNA: TGTGCCAGCAGGGGGAGGGTCTACAATGAGCAGTTCTTC
CDR3: CASRGRVYNEQFF

J: TRBJ1-1
D: NA
V: TRBV4-1
size: NA
DNA: TGCGCCAGCAGCCAAGACCGACGGCAGGGGCGTGTCAAAAGGAACACTGAAGCTTTCTTT
CDR3: CASSQDRRQGRVKRNTEAFF

J: TRBJ2-5
D: NA
V: TRBV19
size: few
DNA: TGTGCCAGTAGTATAGGCAGCAGCGCGGCCGGGGAGACCCAGTACTTC
CDR3: CASSIGSSAAGETQYF

J: TRBJ1-6
D: NA
V: TRBV2
size: NA
DNA: TGTGCCATCAAAGTCCAGGACGGTAATTCACCCCTCCACTTT
CDR3: CAIKVQDGNSPLHF